One and the same sample provided the 15 T cell receptor beta chains below, sequenced in a study of blood T cell repertoires in COVID-19. The data were produced by immunoSEQ multiplex PCR, yet TCRdb's version contains in-frame clones alone and is incomplete. The table lists approximately 310,000 clones, 80% to 90% of them singletons. The sample consisted of PBMCs or T cells enriched from blood (not recorded which). The receptors were sampled from a man aged 25-45 years who had recovered from COVID-19.

The chain combines TRBV4-1 with TRBJ1-2, with 8 positions matching TRBD1. CDR3 size: 14 residues. The ends lost 3 bases at V and 8 bases at J; junction bases unmatched: 8. The germline V gene encodes CDR1 MGHRA and CDR2 YSYEKL. CDR3 residues: CASSHHRQGKGYTF. As DNA, the CDR3 is TGCGCCAGCAGCCACCACCGACAGGGGAAGGGCTACACCTTC.

The rearrangement links TRBV6-2 or TRBV6-3 to TRBJ2-3; D may be TRBD2 (5 bases). Per the germline V gene, CDR1 is MNHEY and CDR2 is SVGEGT. Trimming cost V 5 bases and J 0 bases, with 9 bases left between them. The length of the CDR3 is 14 residues. Here the CDR3 DNA reads TGTGCCAGCAGTATGCGGGTCAGCACAGATACGCAGTATTTT. Its protein is CASSMRVSTDTQYF.

The V and J genes are TRBV18 and TRBJ2-3, with D possibly being TRBD2 (6 bases). The CDR3 covers 16 residues. CDR1 is KGHSH and CDR2 is LQKENI in the germline V gene. Trimming shortened V by 3 bases and J by 4 bases, and 17 bases separated the two germline ends. CDR3 region: CASSPLSPLASDTQYF. The DNA of the CDR3 is TGTGCCAGCTCACCCCTTTCCCCACTAGCCTCAGATACGCAGTATTTT.

V gene TRBV2 combines with J gene TRBJ1-1; TRBD1 aligns across 8 bases. After removal of 8 bases from V and 3 bases from J, the junction contained 2 bases not matched to a gene. Germline V gene data show CDR1 as SNHLY and CDR2 as FYNNEI. The CDR3 is made up of 12 amino acids. The DNA of the CDR3 is TGTGCCAGCGCACAGGGGGACACTGAAGCTTTCTTT. Its translation: CASAQGDTEAFF.

V usage is TRBV2 and J usage is TRBJ2-6; D possibly corresponds to TRBD1 (6 bases). CDR3 length: 17 residues. Trimming removed 6 bases at V and 0 bases at J, with 15 bases between. The V gene's germline CDR1 is SNHLY and CDR2 FYNNEI. The CDR3, as DNA: TGTGCCAGCAGCCACGCCCTAGGGGGCTCTGGGGCCAACGTCCTGACTTTC. Translating it yields CASSHALGGSGANVLTF. The entire variable domain, with the rest obtained from reference TRBV2 and TRBJ2-6, is as follows: EPEVTQTPSHQVTQMGQEVILRCVPISNHLYFYWYRQILGQKVEFLVSFYNNEISEKSEIFDDQFSVERPDGSNFTLKIRSTKLEDSAMYFCASSHALGGSGANVLTFGAGSRLTVL.

The rearrangement links TRBV30 to TRBJ2-7; 7 bases are shared with TRBD2. This CDR3 has 12 amino acids. Germline V CDR1 and CDR2: GTSNPN, SVGIG (reference sequence). V was clipped by 4 bases and J by 2 bases; unmatched bases: 2. The CDR3 DNA is TGTGCCTGGACTAGCGGACCCTACGAGCAGTACTTC. This gives the protein CAWTSGPYEQYF.

The chain has TRBV24-1 and TRBJ2-5; 9 nucleotides match TRBD2. With V trimmed by 0 bases and J by 5 bases, 6 bases remained unmatched. Germline lookup yields CDR1 KGHDR and CDR2 SFDVKD. CDR3 length: 16 residues. The CDR3 DNA reads as TGTGCCACCAGTGATTTGTTAGCGGGGGAACAGGAGACCCAGTACTTC. Protein product: CATSDLLAGEQETQYF.

This chain links TRBV30 with TRBJ2-2, with 9 bases lining up with TRBD1. Per germline, CDR1 GTSNPN and CDR2 SVGIG (reference sequence). The CDR3 runs to 14 residues. Germline trimming cut 3 bases from V and 6 bases from J; bases unmatched to any gene: 5. Here the CDR3 reads CAWRRDRAAGELFF. CDR3 nucleotide sequence: TGTGCCTGGAGACGGGACAGGGCGGCCGGGGAGCTGTTTTTT.

DNA of the CDR3: TGTGCCAGCAGCTTTCCGCTAAGTTCCGATACGCAGTATTTT. As protein: CASSFPLSSDTQYF. The chain uses TRBV5-6 and TRBJ2-3, with D unresolved. The length of the CDR3 is 14 residues. V was shortened by 2 bases and J by 6 bases, with 13 bases between the two germline ends. Germline CDR1 reads SGHDT; CDR2 reads YYEEEE.

This clone appeared once. The rearrangement uses TRBV3-1 (or the pseudogene TRBV3-2) and TRBJ2-2; no reliable D call. V lost 4 bases to trimming and J lost 5 bases, with 5 bases between them. The germline V gene has CDR1 LGHDT and CDR2 YNNKEL (reference sequence). This CDR3 has 12 amino acids. As DNA, the CDR3 is TGTGCCAGCAGCCTAGCAACCGGGGAGCTGTTTTTT. The encoded protein is CASSLATGELFF.

The chain uses TRBV4-2 and TRBJ1-1; D is undetermined. Germline V gene lookup returns CDR1 LGHNA and CDR2 YNFKEQ. The CDR3 has 16 residues. The V end was cut by 1 base, the J end by 0 bases, with 12 bases between. The CDR3 region is CASSQGVEAMNTEAFF. The CDR3 nucleotides read TGTGCCAGCAGCCAAGGAGTTGAAGCCATGAACACTGAAGCTTTCTTT.

This chain uses TRBV10-3 with TRBJ1-6; no clear D gene. The CDR3 spans 13 residues. The V gene lost 3 bases and the J gene lost 13 bases, with 13 bases spanning the gap. Germline V gene lookup returns CDR1 ENHRY and CDR2 SYGVKD. The DNA for the CDR3 is TGTGCCATCAGTGAAGACCCGTCAGGTCCCCTCCACTTT. This sequence encodes CAISEDPSGPLHF.

The chain carries TRBV21-1 and TRBJ1-2. TRBV21-1 is a pseudogene segment. The CDR3 runs to 16 residues. The CDR3 DNA sequence: TGTGCCAGCAACTTCTGTTCGGGTCCTTCGCGAGGAGGCTACACCTTC. This gives the protein CASNFCSGPSRGGYTF.

This CDR3 reads CASSIGQGWGTEAFF. The CDR3 DNA reads TGTGCCAGTAGTATTGGACAGGGTTGGGGCACTGAAGCTTTCTTT. The chain recombines TRBV19 with TRBJ1-1; 8 bases are a match to TRBD1. The germline CDR1 and CDR2 sequences are LNHDA and SQIVND (reference sequence). This CDR3 has 15 residues. V trimming: 3 bases; J trimming: 4 bases; junction bases outside the gene matches: 7.

The V gene is TRBV2, the J gene TRBJ1-2; 7 bases are shared with TRBD1. This CDR3 comprises 12 residues. CDR1 is SNHLY and CDR2 is FYNNEI in the germline V gene. With V trimmed by 5 bases and J by 6 bases, 3 bases remained unmatched. The CDR3 protein is CASSLGGNGYTF. The CDR3 DNA follows: TGTGCCAGCAGTCTAGGGGGCAATGGCTACACCTTC. Drawing the rest from reference TRBV2 and TRBJ1-2, the complete variable domain is EPEVTQTPSHQVTQMGQEVILRCVPISNHLYFYWYRQILGQKVEFLVSFYNNEISEKSEIFDDQFSVERPDGSNFTLKIRSTKLEDSAMYFCASSLGGNGYTFGSGTRLTVV.